This T cell receptor (beta chain) was recovered during a study of Ad26.COV2.S vaccination and SARS-CoV-2 variants. The repertoire was sequenced with immunoSEQ multiplex PCR; TCRdb's copy has only in-frame clones and lacks some. The table records around 500,000 clones, 80% to 90% of them present only once. Stated treatment: approximately 18 received Ad26.COV2.S at low or high dose, single or two shots; several received placebo; per-sample allocation not given. All samples were drawn on day 63, counting from the first vaccine or placebo injection. Here the sequenced sample was peripheral blood, taken in a trial of Ad26.COV2.S vaccine versus placebo. This TCR derives from a person aged 18-60 years who received the Ad26.COV2.S COVID-19 vaccine or a placebo.

CDR3 coding DNA: TGTGCCAGCTCAATCGCCGACTCCTACGAGCAGTACTTC. The encoded protein is CASSIADSYEQYF. This chain uses TRBV18 with TRBJ2-7; no clear D gene. The CDR3 is made up of 13 amino acids. Per the germline V gene, CDR1 is KGHSH and CDR2 is LQKENI. The ends were cut back, 5 bases at V and 0 bases at J, with 8 bases in the middle.